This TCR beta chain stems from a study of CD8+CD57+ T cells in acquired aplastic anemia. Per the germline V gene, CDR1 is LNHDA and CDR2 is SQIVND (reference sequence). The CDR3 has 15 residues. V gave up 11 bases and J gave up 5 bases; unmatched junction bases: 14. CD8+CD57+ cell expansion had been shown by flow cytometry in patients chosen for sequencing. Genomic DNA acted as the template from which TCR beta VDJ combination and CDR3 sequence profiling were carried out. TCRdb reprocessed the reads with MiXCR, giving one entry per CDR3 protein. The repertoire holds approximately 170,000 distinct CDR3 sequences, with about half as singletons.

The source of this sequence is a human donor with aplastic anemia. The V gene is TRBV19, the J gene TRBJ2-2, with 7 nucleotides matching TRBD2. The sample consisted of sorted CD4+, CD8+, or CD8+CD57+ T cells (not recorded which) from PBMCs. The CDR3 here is CAWKQGLVRTGELFF. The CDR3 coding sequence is TGTGCCTGGAAACAAGGACTAGTCCGGACCGGGGAGCTGTTTTTT.